The 16 T cell receptor beta chains listed next were all sequenced from one sample in a study of shared clonotypes between healthy human individuals. This table comes from immunoSEQ multiplex PCR, and its TCRdb copy is limited to in-frame clones, with some not included. The repertoire consists of some 2,000,000 clones, with 85% to 95% occurring once and the leading ten covering 0.9% to 1.4%. Naive CD8 cells, CD45RO-negative and positively selected for CCR7, excluded terminally differentiated effector memory CD45RA+ cells. Specimen: naive CD8+ T cells sorted from blood. The receptors shown here come from a man between 18 and 29 years old in good health.

CDR3 nucleotides: TGCGCCAGCAGCCAAGTAGGGGGGGCTTTCGGTTCCTATAATTCACCCCTCCACTTT. Protein: CASSQVGGAFGSYNSPLHF. The V call is TRBV4-1, the J call TRBJ1-6, with TRBD1 as a possible D gene (6 bases). Trimming removed 1 base from V and 1 base from J, with 17 bases in between. The germline V gene has CDR1 MGHRA and CDR2 YSYEKL. The CDR3 consists of 19 residues.

This chain links TRBV4-1 with TRBJ2-7; D unresolved. Trimming removed 1 base at V and 0 bases at J, with 10 bases between. The CDR3 is made up of 15 amino acids. Germline V gives CDR1 MGHRA, CDR2 YSYEKL. The CDR3: CASSQGLVSSYEQYF. In DNA form, the CDR3 reads TGCGCCAGCAGCCAAGGTCTCGTGAGCTCCTACGAGCAGTACTTC.

The count of this clone is one. V usage is TRBV5-4 and J usage is TRBJ1-1; D is uncertain. The CDR3 runs to 12 residues. Looked up from germline, CDR1 is SGHNT and CDR2 is YYREEE (reference sequence). The CDR3 protein is CGIKDSNTEAFF. The CDR3 DNA sequence: TGTGGAATAAAGGACTCCAACACTGAAGCTTTCTTT.

Here the CDR3 DNA reads TGTGCCACGACTAGCTGGGCCGGGGAGCTGTTTTTT. Its protein product is CATTSWAGELFF. V usage is TRBV6-1 and J usage is TRBJ2-2; TRBD2 agrees at 7 bases. Germline V gives CDR1 MNHNS, CDR2 SASEGT. CDR3 size: 12 residues. V lost 10 bases and J lost 6; bases outside the gene matches: 5.

This chain uses TRBV28 with TRBJ2-3; TRBD2 agrees at 9 bases. CDR3 length equals 16 residues. From germline, CDR1 is MDHEN and CDR2 SYDVKM. V lost 2 bases and J lost 8; bases outside the gene matches: 11. This CDR3 is CASSLPASGVEVTQYF. Here the CDR3 DNA reads TGTGCCAGCAGTTTACCGGCTAGCGGGGTTGAGGTTACGCAGTATTTT.

This clone was counted a few times. The chain recombines TRBV7-9 with TRBJ2-1, with D unresolved. CDR3 length: 11 residues. Looked up from germline, CDR1 is SEHNR and CDR2 is FQNEAQ (reference sequence). The V end lost 5 bases, the J end lost 5 bases, and 4 bases lay between the germline ends. In DNA form, the CDR3 reads TGTGCCAGCAGCAAAAACAATGAGCAGTTCTTC. This codes for CASSKNNEQFF.

V and J are TRBV5-1 and TRBJ2-1; no firm D call. The CDR3 loop spans 12 amino acids. Trimming left V 0 bases short and J 10 bases short, with 8 bases between. The germline gives CDR1 SGHRS, CDR2 YFSETQ. As DNA, the CDR3 is TGCGCCAGCAGCTTGGAATACGTAGAGCAGTTCTTC. Translating gives CASSLEYVEQFF.

The chain uses TRBV29-1 and TRBJ2-2; 8 nucleotides agree with TRBD2. V lost 0 bases and J lost 2; bases outside the gene matches: 5. The CDR3 totals 16 residues. Germline CDR1 reads SQVTM; CDR2 reads ANQGSEA. The CDR3 sequence is CSVEDGGRFNTGELFF. CDR3 nucleotide sequence: TGCAGCGTTGAAGACGGCGGGAGGTTCAACACCGGGGAGCTGTTTTTT.

The CDR3 sequence: CASSDLTAINNSPLHF. CDR3 DNA sequence: TGTGCCAGCAGTGATCTAACAGCCATTAATAATTCACCCCTCCACTTT. The V call is TRBV6-1, the J call TRBJ1-6; no reliable D call. CDR3 size: 16 residues. V shed 3 bases and J shed 5 bases, with 14 bases lying between them. CDR1 and CDR2 from the germline V gene are MNHNS and SASEGT.

V is TRBV9 and J is TRBJ2-7; 11 positions agree with TRBD2. The CDR3 loop spans 15 amino acids. Germline CDR1 SGDLS, CDR2 YYNGEE. V trimming: 4 bases; J trimming: 6 bases; junction bases outside the gene matches: 9. CDR3 protein: CASSPRLAGRSEQYF. In DNA, the CDR3 is TGTGCCAGCAGCCCTCGACTAGCGGGGCGTAGCGAGCAGTACTTC.

The chain combines TRBV29-1 with TRBJ2-7; 12 nucleotides agree with TRBD1. The germline gives CDR1 SQVTM, CDR2 ANQGSEA. This CDR3 comprises 15 residues. V trimming: 1 base; J trimming: 5 bases; junction bases outside the gene matches: 6. CDR3 DNA sequence: TGCAGCGTTGAAGGAGAGGGACAGGGGGCCCACGAGCAGTACTTC. Amino acid sequence: CSVEGEGQGAHEQYF.

This clone was seen more than once but under ten times. The V and J genes are TRBV5-1 and TRBJ1-1, with a possible D match to TRBD1 (6 bases). Trimming shortened V by 4 bases and J by 4 bases, and 11 bases separated the two germline ends. Germline lookup yields CDR1 SGHRS and CDR2 YFSETQ. The CDR3 spans 13 residues. The CDR3 nucleotides are TGCGCCAGCAGCGGCACAGGGTCCACTGAAGCTTTCTTT. Translating it yields CASSGTGSTEAFF.

The gene calls are TRBV7-9 and TRBJ2-2; 11 positions agree with TRBD2. This CDR3 comprises 16 residues. V dropped 3 bases and J dropped 7; count of bases not matched to a gene: 7. Germline CDR1 is SEHNR and CDR2 is FQNEAQ (reference sequence). For the CDR3, the DNA is TGTGCCAGCAGCTTCGCGCTAGCGGGAGGCAGCGGGGAGCTGTTTTTT. This sequence encodes CASSFALAGGSGELFF.

In nucleotides, the CDR3 is TGTGCCAGCAGCCGACCCGGCGTGGAGACCCAGTACTTC. Encoded protein: CASSRPGVETQYF. The rearrangement joins TRBV27 to TRBJ2-5; D gene uncertain. Germline V gene data show CDR1 as MNHEY and CDR2 as SMNVEV (reference sequence). The CDR3 is 13 residues long. Trimming stripped 6 bases from V and 5 bases from J, with 13 bases between.

The rearrangement uses TRBV10-3 and TRBJ2-3; unclear D gene. The CDR3 covers 14 residues. The germline V and J ends were trimmed by 0 bases and 6 bases, with 10 bases remaining between them. Germline CDR1 and CDR2: ENHRY and SYGVKD. For the CDR3, the DNA is TGTGCCATCAGTGAGTCGGTACAATCGGATACGCAGTATTTT. Its translation: CAISESVQSDTQYF.

The CDR3 protein is CASSRDRVETQYF. The CDR3 DNA is TGTGCCAGCAGCCGGGACAGGGTTGAGACCCAGTACTTC. V and J are TRBV5-6 and TRBJ2-5, with 9 bases aligning to TRBD1. The V gene's germline CDR1 is SGHDT and CDR2 YYEEEE. J lost 5 bases, V lost 4 bases, and 3 bases had no gene match. This CDR3 has 13 amino acids. Full variable domain (outside the CDR3, taken from reference TRBV5-6 and TRBJ2-5): DAGVTQSPTHLIKTRGQQVTLRCSPKSGHDTVSWYQQALGQGPQFIFQYYEEEERQRGNFPDRFSGHQFPNYSSELNVNALLLGDSALYLCASSRDRVETQYFGPGTRLLVL.